These T cell receptor beta chains were read from a single sample in a study of lymphopenia after photon versus proton radiotherapy. Some clones are missing from TCRdb's copy, which holds only in-frame ones; the method was immunoSEQ multiplex PCR. The table has over 50,000 clones, 70% to 90% seen once. The input for sequencing was peripheral blood, taken from a patient treated with photon-based radiotherapy. The receptors originated from a man between 35 and 55 years old with gastric cancer. Each CDR3 is given with its conserved first and last residue. Each record gives: CDR3 length, J gene, V gene, clone size, D gene, CDR3 DNA, CDR3 protein. A D gene is named only where the DNA matches it firmly. Clone size is stated in some rows and not others, as once, few, many or a class when expanded.

length: 12
J: TRBJ1-2
V: TRBV7-3
size: few
D: NA
DNA: TGTGCCAGCAGAGGAGGGGACGGCGGCTACACCTTC
CDR3: CASRGGDGGYTF

length: 14
J: TRBJ1-3
V: TRBV7-2
size: NA
D: NA
DNA: TGTGCCAGCAGCCCCGGGACCTCTGGAAACACCATATATTTT
CDR3: CASSPGTSGNTIYF

length: 17
J: TRBJ2-1
V: TRBV6-1
size: NA
D: TRBD2
DNA: TGTGCCAGCAGTGACCCCAGGGAGCGGGGGGCCGTCTTTGAGCAGTTCTTC
CDR3: CASSDPRERGAVFEQFF

length: 15
J: TRBJ1-2
V: TRBV2
size: NA
D: NA
DNA: TGTGCCAGCAGTGAAGGGGGGACTGGGAACTATGGCTACACCTTC
CDR3: CASSEGGTGNYGYTF

length: 16
J: TRBJ1-5
V: TRBV4-2
size: NA
D: NA
DNA: TGTGCCAGCAGCCATTCTCAGGGTGAGGACAATCAGCCCCAGCATTTT
CDR3: CASSHSQGEDNQPQHF

length: 12
J: TRBJ1-5
V: TRBV2
size: NA
D: NA
DNA: TGTGCCAGCACCATAGCCGGTCAGCCCCAGCATTTT
CDR3: CASTIAGQPQHF

length: 13
J: TRBJ2-1
V: TRBV5-4
size: NA
D: NA
DNA: TGTGCCAGCAGCTTTCTCGGGGGCAATGAGCAGTTCTTC
CDR3: CASSFLGGNEQFF

length: 13
J: TRBJ2-7
V: TRBV19
size: NA
D: NA
DNA: TGTGCCAGTAGTATAGATAGCCGGGGGGAGCAGTACTTC
CDR3: CASSIDSRGEQYF

length: 11
J: TRBJ2-4
V: TRBV7-2
size: NA
D: NA
DNA: TGTGCCAGCAGCTTGAGTAACATTCAGTACTTC
CDR3: CASSLSNIQYF

length: 14
J: TRBJ2-1
V: TRBV5-1
size: NA
D: NA
DNA: TGCGCCAGCAGCTTGGAGGGGAATGGCAATGAGCAGTTCTTC
CDR3: CASSLEGNGNEQFF

length: 13
J: TRBJ1-2
V: TRBV18
size: once
D: NA
DNA: TGTGCCAGCTCACCACCTGGGGGGGACGGCTACACCTTC
CDR3: CASSPPGGDGYTF

length: 13
J: TRBJ1-2
V: TRBV25-1
size: few
D: NA
DNA: TGTGCCAGCAGTGAAGGGGGTGACTATGGCTACACCTTC
CDR3: CASSEGGDYGYTF

length: 12
J: TRBJ1-2
V: TRBV28
size: NA
D: TRBD1
DNA: TGTGCCAGCAGACAGGGGATCTATGGCTACACCTTC
CDR3: CASRQGIYGYTF